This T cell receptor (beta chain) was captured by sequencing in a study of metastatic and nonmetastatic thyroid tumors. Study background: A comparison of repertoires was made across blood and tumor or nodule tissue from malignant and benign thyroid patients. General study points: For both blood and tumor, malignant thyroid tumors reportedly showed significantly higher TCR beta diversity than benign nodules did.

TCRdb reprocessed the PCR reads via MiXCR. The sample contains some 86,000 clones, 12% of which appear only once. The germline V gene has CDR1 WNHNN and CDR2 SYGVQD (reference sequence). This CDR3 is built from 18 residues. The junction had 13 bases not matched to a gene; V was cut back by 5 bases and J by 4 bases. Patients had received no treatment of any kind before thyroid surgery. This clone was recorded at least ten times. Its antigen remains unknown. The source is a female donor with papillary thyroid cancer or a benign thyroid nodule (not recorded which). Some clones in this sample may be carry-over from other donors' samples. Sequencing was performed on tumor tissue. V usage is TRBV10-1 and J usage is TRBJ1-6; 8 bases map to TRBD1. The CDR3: CASSFSGGPFTYNSPLHF. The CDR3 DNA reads TGCGCCAGCAGTTTTTCAGGGGGCCCATTTACTTATAATTCACCCCTCCACTTT.